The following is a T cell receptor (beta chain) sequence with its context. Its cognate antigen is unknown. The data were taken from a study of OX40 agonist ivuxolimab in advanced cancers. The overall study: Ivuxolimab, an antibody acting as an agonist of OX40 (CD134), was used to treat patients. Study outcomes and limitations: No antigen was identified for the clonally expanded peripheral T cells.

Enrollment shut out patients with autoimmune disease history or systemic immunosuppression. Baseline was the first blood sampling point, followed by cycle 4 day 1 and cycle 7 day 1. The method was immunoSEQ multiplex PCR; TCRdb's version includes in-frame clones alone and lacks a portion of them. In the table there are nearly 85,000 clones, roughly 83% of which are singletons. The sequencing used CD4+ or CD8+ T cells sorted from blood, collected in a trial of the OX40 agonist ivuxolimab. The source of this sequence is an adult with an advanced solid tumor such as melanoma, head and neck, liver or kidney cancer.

The CDR3 DNA follows: TGCGCCAGCAGCCAATACAGGGGAACTGAAGCTTTCTTT. Translated, it gives CASSQYRGTEAFF. The rearrangement joins TRBV4-3 to TRBJ1-1; 7 bases are a match to TRBD1. This CDR3 spans 13 amino acids. Trimming cost V 2 bases and J 5 bases; bases outside gene matches: 2. The germline gives CDR1 LGHNA, CDR2 YSLEER.